These T cell receptor beta chains were read from a single sample in a study of blood T cell repertoires in COVID-19. Assay: immunoSEQ multiplex PCR; the TCRdb copy retains only in-frame clones and omits some. The sample lists a few hundred thousand clones, around 87% seen once, with 3% to 3.5% in the top ten. Sequencing input: peripheral blood. The receptors shown here come from a man aged 55 to 70 with acute or convalescent COVID-19. CDR3s include the opening cysteine and the closing phenylalanine or tryptophan. A D gene is named only where the DNA matches it firmly. Clone size, where shown, is once, few, many, or a class for clones that have expanded.

V gene: TRBV7-3
clone size: -
D gene: TRBD1
J gene: TRBJ1-2
CDR3 protein: CASSLGTGGVYGYTF
CDR3 DNA: TGTGCCAGCAGCCTCGGGACAGGGGGGGTCTATGGCTACACCTTC

V gene: TRBV7-9
clone size: -
D gene: TRBD1
J gene: TRBJ2-5
CDR3 protein: CASSLVGQGAGETQYF
CDR3 DNA: TGTGCCAGCAGCTTAGTCGGACAGGGGGCTGGAGAGACCCAGTACTTC

V gene: TRBV19
clone size: few
D gene: -
J gene: TRBJ1-1
CDR3 protein: CATALNTEAFF
CDR3 DNA: TGTGCCACCGCACTTAACACTGAAGCTTTCTTT

V gene: TRBV3-1/TRBV3-2
clone size: -
D gene: -
J gene: TRBJ2-5
CDR3 protein: CASSQDPGEAQYF
CDR3 DNA: TGTGCCAGCAGCCAAGATCCCGGCGAGGCCCAGTACTTC

V gene: TRBV9
clone size: -
D gene: -
J gene: TRBJ1-2
CDR3 protein: CASSVGGSGNYGYTF
CDR3 DNA: TGTGCCAGCAGCGTCGGGGGGTCAGGGAACTATGGCTACACCTTC

V gene: TRBV6-5
clone size: -
D gene: -
J gene: TRBJ2-7
CDR3 protein: CASSPQASYEQYF
CDR3 DNA: TGTGCCAGCAGTCCACAGGCCTCCTACGAGCAGTACTTC

V gene: TRBV5-1
clone size: -
D gene: TRBD1
J gene: TRBJ1-1
CDR3 protein: CASSLTGGSTEAFF
CDR3 DNA: TGCGCCAGCAGCTTGACAGGGGGATCCACTGAAGCTTTCTTT

V gene: TRBV4-3
clone size: -
D gene: -
J gene: TRBJ1-2
CDR3 protein: CASSPAWGRDRGYTF
CDR3 DNA: TGCGCCAGCAGCCCAGCCTGGGGCAGGGATCGTGGCTACACCTTC

V gene: TRBV3-1/TRBV3-2
clone size: -
D gene: -
J gene: TRBJ2-2
CDR3 protein: CASSRGASRGTGELFF
CDR3 DNA: TGTGCCAGCAGCCGGGGGGCTAGCAGGGGGACCGGGGAGCTGTTTTTT

V gene: TRBV5-1
clone size: -
D gene: TRBD1
J gene: TRBJ2-7
CDR3 protein: CASSSHTGTGTYEQYF
CDR3 DNA: TGCGCCAGCAGCTCCCACACAGGGACAGGGACGTACGAGCAGTACTTC

V gene: TRBV5-8
clone size: -
D gene: -
J gene: TRBJ2-2
CDR3 protein: CASSLIEITGELFF
CDR3 DNA: TGTGCCAGCAGCTTAATTGAGATTACCGGGGAGCTGTTTTTT

V gene: TRBV19
clone size: -
D gene: -
J gene: TRBJ1-1
CDR3 protein: CASSIGRRVDTEAFF
CDR3 DNA: TGTGCCAGTAGTATAGGACGCAGGGTGGACACTGAAGCTTTCTTT

V gene: TRBV6-6
clone size: -
D gene: TRBD1
J gene: TRBJ2-1
CDR3 protein: CAIAGQGNNEQFF
CDR3 DNA: TGTGCCATCGCGGGACAGGGGAACAATGAGCAGTTCTTC

V gene: TRBV30
clone size: -
D gene: TRBD1
J gene: TRBJ2-7
CDR3 protein: CAWTDRGPDEQYF
CDR3 DNA: TGTGCCTGGACGGACAGGGGGCCGGACGAGCAGTACTTC

V gene: TRBV12-3/TRBV12-4
clone size: -
D gene: -
J gene: TRBJ1-2
CDR3 protein: CASRPDRLGGYTF
CDR3 DNA: TGTGCCAGCAGACCGGACAGACTGGGGGGCTACACCTTC

V gene: TRBV2
clone size: -
D gene: TRBD1
J gene: TRBJ2-7
CDR3 protein: CASSEAGTVYEQYF
CDR3 DNA: TGTGCCAGCAGTGAAGCTGGGACAGTCTACGAGCAGTACTTC

V gene: TRBV29-1
clone size: -
D gene: TRBD1
J gene: TRBJ2-5
CDR3 protein: CSAPGQGLIGQYF
CDR3 DNA: TGCAGCGCCCCGGGACAGGGGCTAATAGGCCAGTACTTC

V gene: TRBV18
clone size: few
D gene: -
J gene: TRBJ1-6
CDR3 protein: CASSPPSSYNSPLHF
CDR3 DNA: TGTGCCAGCTCACCACCGAGCTCCTATAATTCACCCCTCCACTTT

V gene: TRBV19
clone size: -
D gene: -
J gene: TRBJ1-5
CDR3 protein: CASSISQGNQPQHF
CDR3 DNA: TGTGCCAGTAGTATATCACAGGGAAATCAGCCCCAGCATTTT

V gene: TRBV19
clone size: -
D gene: -
J gene: TRBJ2-6
CDR3 protein: CASSSARTDFISGANVLTF
CDR3 DNA: TGTGCCAGTAGTTCCGCCAGGACAGACTTCATCTCTGGGGCCAACGTCCTGACTTTC

V gene: TRBV2
clone size: -
D gene: TRBD1
J gene: TRBJ2-3
CDR3 protein: CASSDIPTGVGTDTQYF
CDR3 DNA: TGTGCCAGCAGTGACATCCCGACAGGGGTTGGCACAGATACGCAGTATTTT

V gene: TRBV27
clone size: once
D gene: -
J gene: TRBJ1-2
CDR3 protein: CASSSLPSVYGYTF
CDR3 DNA: TGTGCCAGCAGTTCCCTCCCCTCCGTCTATGGCTACACCTTC

V gene: TRBV4-2
clone size: -
D gene: -
J gene: TRBJ2-7
CDR3 protein: CASSQDPWGAPREQYF
CDR3 DNA: TGTGCCAGCAGCCAAGATCCCTGGGGAGCGCCTCGGGAGCAGTACTTC

V gene: TRBV18
clone size: -
D gene: TRBD1
J gene: TRBJ1-6
CDR3 protein: CASSPQGVESPLHF
CDR3 DNA: TGTGCCAGCTCACCCCAGGGGGTAGAATCACCCCTCCACTTT

V gene: TRBV12-5
clone size: -
D gene: -
J gene: TRBJ2-7
CDR3 protein: CASGPRGRVYEQYF
CDR3 DNA: TGTGCTAGTGGTCCGCGGGGGCGCGTTTACGAGCAGTACTTC

V gene: TRBV27
clone size: once
D gene: TRBD1
J gene: TRBJ2-7
CDR3 protein: CASSLSWGQKDEQYF
CDR3 DNA: TGTGCCAGCAGTTTATCCTGGGGACAGAAGGACGAGCAGTACTTC

V gene: TRBV5-6
clone size: -
D gene: -
J gene: TRBJ1-4
CDR3 protein: CASSFRFNEKLFF
CDR3 DNA: TGTGCCAGCAGCTTTCGGTTTAATGAAAAACTGTTTTTT

V gene: TRBV4-1
clone size: once
D gene: TRBD2
J gene: TRBJ2-3
CDR3 protein: CASSQDSWLAGVTSTDTQYF
CDR3 DNA: TGCGCCAGCAGCCAAGATTCTTGGCTAGCGGGGGTTACTAGCACAGATACGCAGTATTTT

V gene: TRBV5-1
clone size: -
D gene: -
J gene: TRBJ2-6
CDR3 protein: CASSLVRVSGANVLTF
CDR3 DNA: TGCGCCAGCAGCTTGGTTCGGGTCTCTGGGGCCAACGTCCTGACTTTC

V gene: TRBV2
clone size: once
D gene: TRBD2
J gene: TRBJ2-3
CDR3 protein: CASSSGTSITDTQYF
CDR3 DNA: TGTGCCAGCAGCTCCGGGACTAGCATAACAGATACGCAGTATTTT

V gene: TRBV15
clone size: -
D gene: TRBD1
J gene: TRBJ2-7
CDR3 protein: CATSRGGTGALEQYF
CDR3 DNA: TGTGCCACCAGCCGAGGCGGGACAGGGGCCCTCGAGCAGTACTTC

V gene: TRBV28
clone size: -
D gene: TRBD1
J gene: TRBJ2-5
CDR3 protein: CASRETGARETQYF
CDR3 DNA: TGTGCCAGCAGGGAAACAGGGGCCAGAGAGACCCAGTACTTC

V gene: TRBV13
clone size: -
D gene: -
J gene: TRBJ1-1
CDR3 protein: CASSLGRGAGTEAFF
CDR3 DNA: TGTGCCAGCAGCTTAGGCCGTGGGGCGGGAACTGAAGCTTTCTTT

V gene: TRBV6-6
clone size: -
D gene: -
J gene: TRBJ2-2
CDR3 protein: CASPRDTGELFF
CDR3 DNA: TGTGCCAGCCCACGGGACACCGGGGAGCTGTTTTTT

V gene: TRBV3-1/TRBV3-2
clone size: once
D gene: TRBD1
J gene: TRBJ1-1
CDR3 protein: CASSQVQGRTNTEAFF
CDR3 DNA: TGTGCCAGCAGCCAAGTACAGGGGAGAACGAACACTGAAGCTTTCTTT

V gene: TRBV7-9
clone size: -
D gene: TRBD1
J gene: TRBJ1-2
CDR3 protein: CASSLPGQGGGYTF
CDR3 DNA: TGTGCCAGCAGCTTACCCGGACAGGGAGGCGGCTACACCTTC

V gene: TRBV19
clone size: few
D gene: -
J gene: TRBJ1-4
CDR3 protein: CASSMSVATVF
CDR3 DNA: TGTGCCAGTAGTATGTCGGTCGCAACTGTTTTT

V gene: TRBV18
clone size: -
D gene: TRBD1
J gene: TRBJ1-4
CDR3 protein: CASSPGTGEEKLFF
CDR3 DNA: TGTGCCAGCTCACCCGGGACAGGGGAGGAAAAACTGTTTTTT

V gene: TRBV27
clone size: -
D gene: TRBD1
J gene: TRBJ2-7
CDR3 protein: CASCTGQDFYEQYF
CDR3 DNA: TGTGCCAGCTGCACGGGACAGGACTTCTACGAGCAGTACTTC

V gene: TRBV24-1
clone size: -
D gene: -
J gene: TRBJ2-7
CDR3 protein: CATSDLSTGYRDSYEQYF
CDR3 DNA: TGTGCCACCAGTGATTTGTCTACGGGCTACAGGGACTCCTACGAGCAGTACTTC

V gene: TRBV12-3/TRBV12-4
clone size: -
D gene: -
J gene: TRBJ1-2
CDR3 protein: CASSFGGRYGYTF
CDR3 DNA: TGTGCCAGCAGTTTTGGAGGGAGGTATGGCTACACCTTC

V gene: TRBV5-1
clone size: many
D gene: -
J gene: TRBJ2-1
CDR3 protein: CASSLPRANNEQFF
CDR3 DNA: TGCGCCAGCAGCTTACCGCGGGCAAACAATGAGCAGTTCTTC

V gene: TRBV5-4
clone size: once
D gene: -
J gene: TRBJ2-2
CDR3 protein: CASNFGVDTGELFF
CDR3 DNA: TGTGCCAGCAACTTCGGGGTGGACACCGGGGAGCTGTTTTTT